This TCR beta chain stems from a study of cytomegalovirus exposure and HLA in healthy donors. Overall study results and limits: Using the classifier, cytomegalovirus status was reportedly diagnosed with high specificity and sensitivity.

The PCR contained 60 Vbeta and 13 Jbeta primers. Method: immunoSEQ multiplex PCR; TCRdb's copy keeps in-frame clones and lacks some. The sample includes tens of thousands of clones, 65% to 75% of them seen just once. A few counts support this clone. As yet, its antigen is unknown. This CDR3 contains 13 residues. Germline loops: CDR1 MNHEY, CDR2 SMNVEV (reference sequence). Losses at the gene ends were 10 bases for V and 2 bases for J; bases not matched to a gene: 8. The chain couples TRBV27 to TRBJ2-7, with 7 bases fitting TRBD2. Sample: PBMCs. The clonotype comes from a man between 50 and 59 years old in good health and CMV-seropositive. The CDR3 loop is CATKTGGTYEQYF. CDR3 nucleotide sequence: TGTGCCACCAAAACGGGAGGCACCTACGAGCAGTACTTC.